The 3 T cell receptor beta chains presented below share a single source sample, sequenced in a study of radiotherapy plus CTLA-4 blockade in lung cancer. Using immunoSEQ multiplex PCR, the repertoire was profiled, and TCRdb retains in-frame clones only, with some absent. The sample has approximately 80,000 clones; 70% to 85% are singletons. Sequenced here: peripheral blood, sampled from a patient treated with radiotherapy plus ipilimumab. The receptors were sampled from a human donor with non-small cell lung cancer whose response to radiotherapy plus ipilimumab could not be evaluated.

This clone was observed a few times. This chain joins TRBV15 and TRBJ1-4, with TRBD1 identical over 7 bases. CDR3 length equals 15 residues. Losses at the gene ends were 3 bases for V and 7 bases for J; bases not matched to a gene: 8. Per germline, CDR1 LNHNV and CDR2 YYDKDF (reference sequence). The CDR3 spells CATSSLQGLTEKLFF. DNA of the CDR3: TGTGCCACCAGCAGCTTACAGGGGCTAACTGAAAAACTGTTTTTT. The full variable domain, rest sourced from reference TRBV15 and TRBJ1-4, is DAMVIQNPRYQVTQFGKPVTLSCSQTLNHNVMYWYQQKSSQAPKLLFHYYDKDFNNEADTPDNFQSRRPNTSFCFLDIRSPGLGDTAMYLCATSSLQGLTEKLFFGSGTQLSVL.

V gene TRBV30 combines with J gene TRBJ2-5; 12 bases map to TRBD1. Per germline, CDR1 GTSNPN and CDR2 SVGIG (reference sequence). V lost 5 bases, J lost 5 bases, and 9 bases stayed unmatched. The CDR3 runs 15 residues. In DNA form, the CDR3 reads TGTGCCTGGTCGGACCGGGACAGGGGGCAGGAGACCCAGTACTTC. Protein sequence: CAWSDRDRGQETQYF.

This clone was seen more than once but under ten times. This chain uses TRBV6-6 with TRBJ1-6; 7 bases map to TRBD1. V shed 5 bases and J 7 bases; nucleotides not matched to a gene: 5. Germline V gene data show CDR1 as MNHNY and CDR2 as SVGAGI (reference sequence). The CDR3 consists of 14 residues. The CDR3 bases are TGTGCCAGCAGTATCGCGACAGGGAATTCACCCCTCCACTTT. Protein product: CASSIATGNSPLHF.